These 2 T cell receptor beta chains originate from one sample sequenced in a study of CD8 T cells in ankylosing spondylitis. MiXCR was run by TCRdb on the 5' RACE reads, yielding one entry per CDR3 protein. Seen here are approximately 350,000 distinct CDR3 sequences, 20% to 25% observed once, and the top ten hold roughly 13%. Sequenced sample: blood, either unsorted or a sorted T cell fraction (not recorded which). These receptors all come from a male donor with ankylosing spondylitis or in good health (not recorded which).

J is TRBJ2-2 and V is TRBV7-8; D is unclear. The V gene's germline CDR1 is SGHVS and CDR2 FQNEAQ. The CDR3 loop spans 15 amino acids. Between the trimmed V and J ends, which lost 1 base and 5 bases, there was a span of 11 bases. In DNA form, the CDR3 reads TGTGCCAGCAGCTTAGGGACGCAAAGAACCGGGGAGCTGTTTTTT. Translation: CASSLGTQRTGELFF.

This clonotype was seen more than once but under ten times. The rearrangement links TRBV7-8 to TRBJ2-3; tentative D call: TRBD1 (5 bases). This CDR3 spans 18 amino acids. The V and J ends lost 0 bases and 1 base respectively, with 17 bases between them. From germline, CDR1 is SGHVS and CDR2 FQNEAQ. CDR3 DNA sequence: TGTGCCAGCAGCTTAGCGTTCGAAGGACAACGACGCACAGATACGCAGTATTTT. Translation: CASSLAFEGQRRTDTQYF.